These 7 T cell receptor beta chains were sequenced from one sample in a study of blood T cell repertoires in COVID-19. TCRdb keeps only in-frame clones here, not all; method: immunoSEQ multiplex PCR. The data show approximately 91,000 clones, about 90% seen once. Sequenced input: peripheral blood. The receptors stem from a man between 65 and 80 years old with acute or convalescent COVID-19.

The chain combines TRBV6-6 with TRBJ1-1, with D possibly TRBD1 on 6 matching bases. The V end lost 0 bases, the J end lost 4 bases, and 12 bases lay between the germline ends. The CDR3 has 15 residues. CDR1 and CDR2 (germline): MNHNY, SVGAGI (reference sequence). In DNA form, the CDR3 reads TGTGCCAGCAGTTACTCGATCACAGGGAGCACTGAAGCTTTCTTT. Its translation is CASSYSITGSTEAFF.

The rearrangement links TRBV7-9 to TRBJ2-2; 10 nucleotides line up with TRBD2. V dropped 2 bases and J dropped 0; count of bases not matched to a gene: 3. Germline CDR1 and CDR2: SEHNR and FQNEAQ (reference sequence). The CDR3 covers 17 residues. CDR3 residues: CASSLLAGDANTGELFF. The CDR3 region has the DNA TGTGCCAGCAGCTTACTAGCGGGGGACGCGAACACCGGGGAGCTGTTTTTT.

This chain links TRBV19 with TRBJ1-1, with D possibly being TRBD1 (5 bases). V dropped 5 bases and J dropped 1 base, with 8 bases sitting between them. The CDR3 runs to 13 residues. Germline V gene sequence: CDR1 LNHDA, CDR2 SQIVND (reference sequence). CDR3 protein: CASSGARNTEAFF. The CDR3 coding sequence is TGTGCCAGTAGTGGGGCCAGGAACACTGAAGCTTTCTTT.

The CDR3 loop is CASSGTGGSYNSPLHF. The CDR3 bases are TGTGCCAGCAGCGGAACAGGGGGCTCCTATAATTCACCCCTCCACTTT. The V and J genes are TRBV7-9 and TRBJ1-6, with 8 bases identical to TRBD1. The CDR3 is made up of 16 amino acids. V was clipped by 5 bases and J by 0 bases; unmatched bases: 3. The germline gives CDR1 SEHNR, CDR2 FQNEAQ (reference sequence).

The rearrangement uses TRBV2 and TRBJ1-5, with D possibly being TRBD1 (6 bases). V was shortened by 8 bases and J by 11 bases, with 16 bases between the two germline ends. The CDR3 has 12 amino acids. Germline V gives CDR1 SNHLY, CDR2 FYNNEI. The CDR3 DNA reads as TGTGCCAGCTCTCAGCTAGGGGGAGCCCAGCATTTT. This sequence encodes CASSQLGGAQHF.

The genes are TRBV28 and TRBJ2-3; 9 nucleotides agree with TRBD1. V shed 1 base, J shed 4 bases, and the junction held 21 bases outside the gene matches. Per the germline V gene, CDR1 is MDHEN and CDR2 is SYDVKM. The CDR3 runs 21 residues. The CDR3 region has the DNA TGTGCCAGCAGTTTATCCGCCGGACAGGGGATTCAATGGGGCCGGTCAGATACGCAGTATTTT. It encodes CASSLSAGQGIQWGRSDTQYF.

The chain carries TRBV6-5 and TRBJ1-2; 7 bases are a match to TRBD1. Looked up from germline, CDR1 is MNHEY and CDR2 is SVGAGI. CDR3 length equals 15 residues. J was trimmed by 0 bases and V by 0 bases; bases with no gene match: 1. The CDR3 DNA sequence: TGTGCCAGCAGTTACTCCACAGGGGCTAACTATGGCTACACCTTC. Protein sequence: CASSYSTGANYGYTF.